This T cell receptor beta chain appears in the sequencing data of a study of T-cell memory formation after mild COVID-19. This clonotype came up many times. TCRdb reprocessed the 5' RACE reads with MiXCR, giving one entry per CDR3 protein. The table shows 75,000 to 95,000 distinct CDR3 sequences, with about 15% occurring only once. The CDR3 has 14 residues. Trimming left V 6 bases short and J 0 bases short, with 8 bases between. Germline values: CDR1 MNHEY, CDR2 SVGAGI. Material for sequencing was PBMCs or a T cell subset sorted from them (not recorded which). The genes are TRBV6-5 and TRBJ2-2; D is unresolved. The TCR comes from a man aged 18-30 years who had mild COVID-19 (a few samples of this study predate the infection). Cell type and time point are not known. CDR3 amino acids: CASRIFPNTGELFF. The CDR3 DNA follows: TGTGCCAGCAGAATCTTTCCGAACACCGGGGAGCTGTTTTTT.